These T cell receptor beta chains were read from a single sample in a study of cytomegalovirus exposure and HLA in healthy donors. Assay: immunoSEQ multiplex PCR; the TCRdb copy retains only in-frame clones and omits some. The sample holds about 84,000 clones; about 77% are singletons and the top ten take 2% to 3%. What was sequenced was PBMCs. These receptors were taken from a male donor in good health and CMV-seropositive. The CDR3 runs from the conserved cysteine through the conserved F or W. The D gene is left open where the match is weak. Size is stated for part of the rows, as once, few or many counts, or as a class when the clone is expanded.

.	.	TRBJ2-5	TRBV18	CASSPARETQYF	TGTGCCAGCTCACCAGCGCGAGAGACCCAGTACTTC
once	.	TRBJ1-5	TRBV7-5	CARSLFFAGQGSNQPQHF	TGTGCCAGAAGTCTTTTTTTTGCAGGGCAGGGGAGCAATCAGCCCCAGCATTTT
few	TRBD1	TRBJ2-7	TRBV6-1	CASTETGVHEQYF	TGTGCCAGCACCGAGACAGGGGTCCACGAGCAGTACTTC
.	.	TRBJ1-2	TRBV28	CASSLGGGYGYTF	TGTGCCAGCAGTTTAGGGGGCGGGTATGGCTACACCTTC
few	TRBD2	TRBJ2-2	TRBV4-2	CASGREPNTGELFF	TGTGCCAGCGGGCGGGAGCCGAACACCGGGGAGCTGTTTTTT
few	TRBD2	TRBJ2-1	TRBV10-3	CAISAALGTSGRHGYNEQFF	TGTGCCATCAGTGCCGCCTTGGGAACTAGCGGGAGGCATGGCTACAATGAGCAGTTCTTC
.	.	TRBJ2-7	TRBV6-6	CASSQPGLPYEQYF	TGTGCCAGCAGCCAACCGGGACTTCCCTACGAGCAGTACTTC
.	TRBD2	TRBJ2-7	TRBV7-2	CASSLSGSPAEYEQYF	TGTGCCAGCAGCTTAAGCGGGAGTCCAGCCGAGTACGAGCAGTACTTC
.	TRBD2	TRBJ2-7	TRBV9	CASSVGLAAQYEQYF	TGTGCCAGCAGCGTAGGCCTAGCGGCCCAATACGAGCAGTACTTC
.	.	TRBJ2-2	TRBV11-2	CASSLVGVTGELFF	TGTGCCAGCAGCTTAGTCGGGGTCACCGGGGAGCTGTTTTTT
.	.	TRBJ2-1	TRBV27	CASSPGSGPYNEQFF	TGTGCCAGCAGTCCCGGAAGTGGGCCCTACAATGAGCAGTTCTTC
.	.	TRBJ1-1	TRBV20-1	CSARQNTEAFF	TGCAGTGCTAGACAGAACACTGAAGCTTTCTTT
.	TRBD2	TRBJ2-5	TRBV19	CASSLSGLAGEETQYF	TGTGCCAGTAGTCTATCGGGACTAGCGGGAGAAGAGACCCAGTACTTC
.	.	TRBJ2-7	TRBV7-8	CASRKRGGTFEQYF	TGTGCCAGCAGAAAAAGGGGCGGGACTTTCGAGCAGTACTTC
.	.	TRBJ2-7	TRBV6-1	CASSWQDREGEQYF	TGTGCCAGCAGCTGGCAGGACAGGGAGGGCGAGCAGTACTTC
.	.	TRBJ2-3	TRBV4-2	CASSQDPGRRDTQYF	TGTGCCAGCAGCCAAGATCCGGGGAGGAGAGATACGCAGTATTTT
.	.	TRBJ2-5	TRBV7-9	CASSSGAPQETQYF	TGTGCCAGCAGCTCAGGGGCCCCTCAAGAGACCCAGTACTTC
.	.	TRBJ1-1	TRBV20-1	CSAQHHTEAFF	TGCAGTGCCCAACACCACACTGAAGCTTTCTTT
.	.	TRBJ2-3	TRBV7-9	CASSQPGLRAQYF	TGTGCCAGCAGCCAGCCCGGTCTCAGGGCGCAGTATTTT
.	TRBD1	TRBJ2-5	TRBV2	CASRVDRVGETQYF	TGTGCCAGCAGGGTGGACAGGGTGGGGGAGACCCAGTACTTC